This is a list of T cell receptor beta chains from one sample in a study of blood T cell repertoires in COVID-19. Only in-frame clones appear in the TCRdb table, and some are missing; sequencing was by immunoSEQ multiplex PCR. Found here are about 270,000 clones, around 89% of them singletons; the top ten hold less than 3%. Material for sequencing was PBMCs or T cells enriched from blood (not recorded which). The receptors stem from a woman aged 50 to 65 who had recovered from COVID-19. Both conserved end residues are part of each CDR3. Fields, in order: CDR3 DNA, CDR3 protein, D gene, J gene, clone size, V gene. A D gene is named only where the DNA matches it firmly. For some rows the clone size is stated as once, few or many, or as a class when expanded; others skip it.

TGTGCCAGCAGTGGCGACCCGACTGTGGAGACCCAGTACTTC,CASSGDPTVETQYF,-,TRBJ2-5,-,TRBV28
TGTGCCAGCAGGGGGACAGGGGGTTCTGGAAACACCATATATTTT,CASRGTGGSGNTIYF,TRBD1,TRBJ1-3,-,TRBV28
TGTGCCAGCAGCTTAGGAGGTTTACGAGACGGGCAGCATTTT,CASSLGGLRDGQHF,-,TRBJ1-5,-,TRBV7-2
TGCAGCACCGGACAGGGGGACGGTGGGGGTGGCTACACCTTC,CSTGQGDGGGGYTF,TRBD1,TRBJ1-2,-,TRBV29-1
TGTGCCAGCAGCCAACTGACACCTGAGCAGTACTTC,CASSQLTPEQYF,-,TRBJ2-7,-,TRBV28
TGTGCCAGCAGCTTACGGGAAACAGATACGCAGTATTTT,CASSLRETDTQYF,-,TRBJ2-3,-,TRBV11-3
TGTGCCAGTAGGACAGGGTTCCTTAGCACAGATACGCAGTATTTT,CASRTGFLSTDTQYF,TRBD1,TRBJ2-3,-,TRBV19
TGCAGCGCCGGGACAAGCTACGAGCAGTACTTC,CSAGTSYEQYF,-,TRBJ2-7,-,TRBV29-1
TGTGCCAGCAGCCAGGACAGGGTATCTAATTCACCCCTCCACTTT,CASSQDRVSNSPLHF,TRBD1,TRBJ1-6,-,TRBV7-9
TGTGCTAGTGGTTTGGTAGGGGGGGACAAGCGGATCTATGGCTACACCTTC,CASGLVGGDKRIYGYTF,-,TRBJ1-2,-,TRBV12-5
TGCGCCAGCAGCTTACTAGCGGATACTGAGCAGTTCTTC,CASSLLADTEQFF,TRBD2,TRBJ2-1,-,TRBV5-1
TGTGCCAGTAGTATCGACAGGATGGACGAGCAGTACTTC,CASSIDRMDEQYF,-,TRBJ2-7,-,TRBV19
TGTGCCAGCAAAACAGGGGGCACTTTTAATCAGCCCCAGCATTTT,CASKTGGTFNQPQHF,TRBD1,TRBJ1-5,once,TRBV28
TGTGCCAGCAGCTTCCACGGCGGGAGCTCCTACAATGAGCAGTTCTTC,CASSFHGGSSYNEQFF,TRBD2,TRBJ2-1,once,TRBV7-2
TGTGCCAGCAGGGGATCCGGGACAGGGGTAACTAACTATGGCTACACCTTC,CASRGSGTGVTNYGYTF,TRBD1,TRBJ1-2,few,TRBV28
TGTGCCAGCAGTCGACAGGGGGCCGCAACTAATGAAAAACTGTTTTTT,CASSRQGAATNEKLFF,TRBD1,TRBJ1-4,-,TRBV2
TGCGCCAGCAGCCAAGATCCGGCTAGCGGGAGGGTGCGGTTCTTC,CASSQDPASGRVRFF,TRBD2,TRBJ2-1,-,TRBV4-3
TGTGCCAGCAGTCAGACCATCGGACAGTTCATGAACACTGAAGCTTTCTTT,CASSQTIGQFMNTEAFF,-,TRBJ1-1,few,TRBV6-6
TGTGCCAGCAGCCCGGGACAGACCAGGGGTTCACCCCTCCACTTT,CASSPGQTRGSPLHF,TRBD1,TRBJ1-6,-,TRBV14
TGTGCCAGCAGCTGGGGACAGGGGGCGAGAGATACGCAGTATTTT,CASSWGQGARDTQYF,TRBD1,TRBJ2-3,-,TRBV7-9
TGTGCCAGCAGTTTTGGTACAGCTTTCGCTTTCTTT,CASSFGTAFAFF,-,TRBJ1-1,-,TRBV28
TGCAGTGCTGAGAAGAACACTGAAGCTTTCTTT,CSAEKNTEAFF,-,TRBJ1-1,-,TRBV20-1
TGTGCCAGCAGCCCGACGGGACAGGGGAACACTGAAGCTTTCTTT,CASSPTGQGNTEAFF,TRBD1,TRBJ1-1,-,TRBV28
TGTGCCAGCAGTATGACGGGAAGGAATGAAGCTTTCTTT,CASSMTGRNEAFF,-,TRBJ1-1,-,TRBV28
TGTGCCAGCAGACGACAGCCCGAAAAACTGTTTTTT,CASRRQPEKLFF,-,TRBJ1-4,-,TRBV28
TGTGCCAGCAGCTTGCAGCGGGGAGGCACAGATACGCAGTATTTT,CASSLQRGGTDTQYF,TRBD2,TRBJ2-3,-,TRBV5-4
TGTGCCAGCAGTGAACGTCAGATAAACAATGAGCAGTTCTTC,CASSERQINNEQFF,-,TRBJ2-1,once,TRBV25-1
TGTGCCAGCAGCTCCCAATACTTAAATGAGCAGTTCTTC,CASSSQYLNEQFF,-,TRBJ2-1,-,TRBV7-9
TGTGCCAGCAGCTTAGGGGCAGGGGTGAACACTGAAGCTTTCTTT,CASSLGAGVNTEAFF,-,TRBJ1-1,-,TRBV7-6
TGTGCCAGCAGTTTATCACTGGGCAGGTCTGGGGCCAACGTCCTGACTTTC,CASSLSLGRSGANVLTF,-,TRBJ2-6,-,TRBV27
TGTGCCAGCAGTCAGTTGGGCGGGAGACCCTACGAGCAGTACTTC,CASSQLGGRPYEQYF,TRBD2,TRBJ2-7,-,TRBV28
TGTGCCAGCAGCCCCGGCGGTTTTGGAAACACCATATATTTT,CASSPGGFGNTIYF,-,TRBJ1-3,-,TRBV16
TGCGCCAGCAGCTTGGCAGTTACCTCTGGGGCCAACGTCCTGACTTTC,CASSLAVTSGANVLTF,-,TRBJ2-6,once,TRBV5-1
TGTGCCAGCAGCCCACCACTCGGGGGAGGGTTTGCGGGAGGGCCCACGGAGCAGTACTTC,CASSPPLGGGFAGGPTEQYF,TRBD2,TRBJ2-7,once,TRBV6-2/TRBV6-3
TGTGCCAGCAGCCCATGGGGACTAGCAAGTCCGCAGTTCTTC,CASSPWGLASPQFF,TRBD2,TRBJ2-1,-,TRBV11-1